This is a list of T cell receptor beta chains from one sample in a study of shared clonotypes between healthy human individuals. The repertoire was sequenced with immunoSEQ multiplex PCR; TCRdb's copy has only in-frame clones and lacks some. The sample yields around 480,000 clones, 75% to 80% seen once. Material: PBMCs. The source of these receptors is a woman between 40 and 50 years old in good health. Some clones in this sample may be carry-over from other donors' samples. Each CDR3 is given with its conserved first and last residue. The D gene is left open where the match is weak. Size is stated for part of the rows, as once, few or many counts, or as a class when the clone is expanded.

>TRBJ1-4|NA|TRBV2|TRBD1
CASSTGQTNEKLFF
TGTGCCAGCAGCACGGGACAGACTAATGAAAAACTGTTTTTT
>TRBJ2-7|once|TRBV10-3|TRBD1
CASGMTGGEQYF
TGTGCCAGCGGGATGACAGGGGGCGAGCAGTACTTC
>TRBJ1-1|NA|TRBV5-1|TRBD1
CASSRDREAFF
TGCGCCAGCAGCCGGGACAGGGAGGCTTTCTTT
>TRBJ2-7|NA|TRBV11-2|NA
CASSLGQSLYEQYF
TGTGCCAGCAGCTTAGGACAGTCCCTCTACGAGCAGTACTTC
>TRBJ1-1|NA|TRBV7-3|NA
CASSFRRDTEAFF
TGTGCCAGCAGCTTTCGCCGGGACACTGAAGCTTTCTTT
>TRBJ1-2|NA|TRBV27|NA
CASSNLGDRANYGYTF
TGTGCCAGCAGCAACCTAGGGGACCGAGCTAACTATGGCTACACCTTC
>TRBJ1-1|NA|TRBV18|TRBD1
CASSWTGTNTEAFF
TGTGCCAGCTCATGGACAGGGACGAACACTGAAGCTTTCTTT
>TRBJ2-6|NA|TRBV5-6|TRBD1
CASSLYRGSSGANVLTF
TGTGCCAGCAGCTTATACAGGGGTAGTTCTGGGGCCAACGTCCTGACTTTC
>TRBJ2-2|NA|TRBV5-6|NA
CASSLIHGLAGELFF
TGTGCCAGCAGCCTAATACATGGGTTGGCCGGGGAGCTGTTTTTT
>TRBJ2-7|NA|TRBV11-3|NA
CASSLAPPRESYEQYF
TGTGCCAGCAGCTTAGCGCCCCCAAGGGAGTCCTACGAGCAGTACTTC
>TRBJ1-1|NA|TRBV6-6|NA
CASSYLLNTEAFF
TGTGCCAGCAGTTACTTGTTGAACACCGAAGCTTTCTTT
>TRBJ1-6|NA|TRBV18|NA
CASSPREPQASPLHF
TGTGCCAGCTCACCACGGGAGCCCCAAGCTTCACCCCTCCACTTT
>TRBJ1-5|few|TRBV30|TRBD1
CAWSSDRGLGLQHF
TGTGCCTGGAGTAGTGACAGGGGATTGGGGCTCCAGCATTTT
>TRBJ1-4|NA|TRBV7-9|TRBD1
CASSRGTGLATNEKLFF
TGTGCCAGCAGCCGCGGGACAGGGCTTGCCACTAATGAAAAACTGTTTTTT
>TRBJ2-1|NA|TRBV27|NA
CASNTGNNEQFF
TGTGCCAGCAACACAGGGAACAATGAGCAGTTCTTC
>TRBJ2-1|NA|TRBV18|TRBD2
CASSTSGRNEQFF
TGTGCCAGCTCAACTAGCGGGAGGAATGAGCAGTTCTTC
>TRBJ2-1|NA|TRBV7-2|NA
CASTGVRGNEQFF
TGTGCCAGCACCGGTGTTAGGGGGAATGAGCAGTTCTTC
>TRBJ1-5|few|TRBV5-4|NA
CASSLGEYQPQHF
TGTGCCAGCAGCTTAGGAGAGTATCAGCCCCAGCATTTT
>TRBJ2-7|NA|TRBV11-2|NA
CASSLQGSYEQYF
TGTGCCAGCAGCTTACAGGGGTCCTACGAGCAGTACTTC
>TRBJ2-7|once|TRBV5-1|NA
CASSSGLLGTYEQYF
TGCGCCAGCAGCTCGGGACTTCTAGGTACCTACGAGCAGTACTTC
>TRBJ2-7|NA|TRBV6-6|TRBD1
CASRRGQGSYEQYF
TGTGCCAGCAGACGCGGACAGGGCTCCTACGAGCAGTACTTC
>TRBJ2-7|NA|TRBV28|TRBD2
CASSPGTSTYEQYF
TGTGCCAGCAGTCCGGGGACTAGCACGTACGAGCAGTACTTC